This is a list of T cell receptor beta chains from one sample in a study of blood T cell repertoires in COVID-19. Produced via immunoSEQ multiplex PCR; TCRdb's table is partial and in-frame only. Here the sample spans some 39,000 clones, 90% being singletons. The sample was peripheral blood. Receptor source: a human donor in a cohort sampled during active COVID-19. Each CDR3 is given with its conserved first and last residue. A D gene is named only where the DNA matches it firmly. The size field is filled for only some rows; it gives once, few, many or a size class.

cdr3_nt cdr3_aa clone_size j_call cdr3_length d_call v_call
TGTGCCAGCAGTTACTCTGAGGACTACAATGAGCAGTTCTTC CASSYSEDYNEQFF . TRBJ2-1 14 . TRBV6-2/TRBV6-3
TGCAGTGCTAGACTCGGGACAAGACTGTTTTTT CSARLGTRLFF . TRBJ1-4 11 . TRBV20-1
TGTGCCAGCAGCGCCCCTAGCGGCAATGAGCAGTTCTTC CASSAPSGNEQFF . TRBJ2-1 13 TRBD2 TRBV4-2
TGTGCCAGCAGCTCGGACAGTTACTCTGAGCAGTTCTTC CASSSDSYSEQFF . TRBJ2-1 13 . TRBV7-6
TGTGCCAGCAGCTTAATGGGAGGGATCGGGTATGGCTACACCTTC CASSLMGGIGYGYTF . TRBJ1-2 15 . TRBV7-3
TGTGCCAGCAGCCAATCCTTGACAGGGAGAGATCAGCCCCAGCATTTT CASSQSLTGRDQPQHF few TRBJ1-5 16 TRBD1 TRBV3-1/TRBV3-2
TGTGCCAGCATGGGGGCCAACTATGGCTACACCTTC CASMGANYGYTF . TRBJ1-2 12 . TRBV25-1
TGTGCCAGCAGCTTACGAGGGCAGAGCACAGATACGCAGTATTTT CASSLRGQSTDTQYF few TRBJ2-3 15 . TRBV7-3
TGTGCCAGCAACCAAGGACAGGTGCCAGATACGCAGTATTTT CASNQGQVPDTQYF . TRBJ2-3 14 TRBD1 TRBV9
TGCGCCAGCAGATTAAGCTTGAACACTGAAGCTTTCTTT CASRLSLNTEAFF . TRBJ1-1 13 . TRBV5-1
TGTGCCAGCCGGGACTCCACAGATACGCAGTATTTT CASRDSTDTQYF . TRBJ2-3 12 . TRBV6-5
TGTGCCATCAGTGTCCATAGGGACAGGGGTAATTCACCCCTCCACTTT CAISVHRDRGNSPLHF . TRBJ1-6 16 TRBD1 TRBV10-3
TGTGCCAGCAGTGAAGCTGGCGGAGGGGTGGGGGACACCATATATTTT CASSEAGGGVGDTIYF . TRBJ1-3 16 . TRBV2
TGTGCCAGCAGTCGCGGGGGGACGTCCTACAATGAGCAGTTCTTC CASSRGGTSYNEQFF . TRBJ2-1 15 TRBD2 TRBV27
TGCAGCGTTGGAACAGGACTAGCGGGAGGTGGTGAGCAGTTCTTC CSVGTGLAGGGEQFF . TRBJ2-1 15 TRBD2 TRBV29-1
TGTGCCAGCAGCTTAGGACTAGCAGCAGATACGCAGTATTTT CASSLGLAADTQYF . TRBJ2-3 14 TRBD2 TRBV7-2
TGTGCCAGCAGTCACGGGGGGTCTCAGAACGAGCAGTACTTC CASSHGGSQNEQYF few TRBJ2-7 14 TRBD2 TRBV6-2/TRBV6-3
TGTGCCAGCAGTCCTCTCCCTGCAACTAATGAAAAACTGTTTTTT CASSPLPATNEKLFF . TRBJ1-4 15 . TRBV27
TGTGCCAGCAGTGAATATAGGGGACAGGATAATGAAGCTTTCTTT CASSEYRGQDNEAFF . TRBJ1-1 15 TRBD1 TRBV25-1
TGTGCCTGGAGTGTACATGACGGGGCCTACGAGCAGTACTTC CAWSVHDGAYEQYF . TRBJ2-7 14 . TRBV30
TGTGCCAGCAGTGAAGGGGAAGCGGCCCGCACAGATACGCAGTATTTT CASSEGEAARTDTQYF . TRBJ2-3 16 . TRBV2
TGTGCCACCAGCAGAGTGTTTGGGAGCTCCTACGAGCAGTACTTC CATSRVFGSSYEQYF . TRBJ2-7 15 . TRBV15
TGTGCCAGCAGCTCACCTCATAGCGGGCGGGGGTTCACAGATACGCAGTATTTT CASSSPHSGRGFTDTQYF once TRBJ2-3 18 TRBD2 TRBV25-1
TGTGCCAGCAGTTTATCCCGACAACCGAACACTGAAGCTTTCTTT CASSLSRQPNTEAFF . TRBJ1-1 15 . TRBV27
TGCGCCAGCAGCTTGACCGGGATCGCCTACAATGAGCAGTTCTTC CASSLTGIAYNEQFF . TRBJ2-1 15 . TRBV5-1